These 9 T cell receptor beta chains share one sample of origin, sequenced in a study of T cells in Graves' hyperthyroidism and ophthalmopathy. TCR beta CDR3 regions were amplified from RNA transcripts. The HTBI primer set drove a first-round RT-PCR of the TCR CDR3. TCRdb reprocessed the multiplex PCR reads via MiXCR and lists one record per CDR3 protein. This table has around 370,000 distinct CDR3 sequences, approximately 17% appearing once. Source material: blood. The receptors were sampled from a young man with Graves' ophthalmopathy.

This clonotype appeared many times. This chain uses TRBV11-2 with TRBJ2-3, with 13 positions matching TRBD2. Germline V lookup: CDR1 SGHAT, CDR2 FQNNGV. The CDR3 covers 16 residues. The trim removed 6 bases at V and 7 bases at J, leaving 10 bases unmatched. In DNA form, the CDR3 reads TGTGCCAGCAGGTGGGGGACTAGCGGGATCCTTCATACGCAGTATTTT. It is translated as CASRWGTSGILHTQYF.

The chain links TRBV29-1 to TRBJ2-5; 8 bases line up with TRBD1. The CDR3 covers 11 residues. Germline CDR1 is SQVTM and CDR2 is ANQGSEA. With V trimmed by 3 bases and J by 12 bases, 6 bases remained unmatched. The CDR3 loop is CSVDETGVKYF. CDR3 coding DNA: TGCAGCGTTGACGAGACAGGGGTTAAGTACTTC.

The gene calls are TRBV5-1 and TRBJ2-1; 8 bases align to TRBD1. Germline V gene lookup returns CDR1 SGHRS and CDR2 YFSETQ. The J segment lost 9 bases and the V segment lost 0 bases, leaving 5 bases of the junction unmatched. This CDR3 is built from 14 residues. The CDR3: CASSLATGGGEQFF. For the CDR3, the DNA is TGCGCCAGCAGCTTGGCCACAGGGGGTGGTGAGCAGTTCTTC. The complete variable domain, with remaining parts taken from reference TRBV5-1 and TRBJ2-1, reads KAGVTQTPRYLIKTRGQQVTLSCSPISGHRSVSWYQQTPGQGLQFLFEYFSETQRNKGNFPGRFSGRQFSNSRSEMNVSTLELGDSALYLCASSLATGGGEQFFGPGTRLTVL.

The chain's CDR3 is CAISEGTGSGNQPQHF. CDR3 DNA sequence: TGTGCCATCAGTGAGGGCACAGGGTCTGGCAATCAGCCCCAGCATTTT. This chain joins TRBV10-3 and TRBJ1-5; D might be TRBD1 (6 bases). Germline V gene sequence: CDR1 ENHRY, CDR2 SYGVKD. V dropped 2 bases and J dropped 2 bases, with 13 bases sitting between them. This CDR3 contains 16 residues.

This clonotype was seen ten or more times. V and J are TRBV3-1 and TRBJ1-2; D is undetermined. The V end was cut by 5 bases, the J end by 1 base, with 11 bases between. Germline V gene sequence: CDR1 LGHDT, CDR2 YNNKEL (reference sequence). The CDR3 spans 14 residues. The CDR3 loop is CASSFRSGNYGYTF. In DNA form, the CDR3 reads TGTGCCAGCAGCTTCCGGTCGGGTAACTATGGCTACACCTTC.

This clonotype was observed many times. The chain has TRBV7-3 and TRBJ1-5; D gene ambiguous. CDR3 size: 13 residues. Germline V lookup: CDR1 SGHTA, CDR2 FQGTGA. V was clipped by 4 bases and J by 7 bases, with 11 bases between them. CDR3 protein: CASSSSKGQPQHF. CDR3 sequence (DNA): TGTGCCAGCAGCTCATCAAAAGGACAGCCCCAGCATTTT.

In this sample, this clonotype turned up many times. This sequence joins TRBV27 and TRBJ2-7, with 8 bases matching TRBD1. Germline CDR1 and CDR2: MNHEY and SMNVEV (reference sequence). The CDR3 totals 15 residues. Losses at the gene ends were 4 bases for V and 3 bases for J; bases not matched to a gene: 8. The CDR3 sequence is CASSSRQGIGYEQYF. As DNA, the CDR3 is TGTGCCAGCAGTTCTCGACAGGGGATAGGCTACGAGCAGTACTTC.

This clonotype appeared many times. The rearrangement uses TRBV5-1 and TRBJ1-1, with TRBD1 as a possible D gene (6 bases). Trimming shortened V by 0 bases and J by 5 bases, and 8 bases separated the two germline ends. There are 13 residues in the CDR3. The germline gives CDR1 SGHRS, CDR2 YFSETQ. The CDR3 bases are TGCGCCAGCAGCTTGGGGGGGCCAACTGAAGCTTTCTTT. The encoded protein is CASSLGGPTEAFF.

The sample holds many counts of this clonotype. The chain carries TRBV7-9 and TRBJ2-5; possibly TRBD1 for D (6 bases). V lost 3 bases and J 5 bases, leaving 7 bases between the germline ends. The length of the CDR3 is 12 residues. Germline values: CDR1 SEHNR, CDR2 FQNEAQ (reference sequence). In nucleotides, the CDR3 is TGTGCCAGCAGCTTTAGGGGGGAGACCCAGTACTTC. This gives the protein CASSFRGETQYF.